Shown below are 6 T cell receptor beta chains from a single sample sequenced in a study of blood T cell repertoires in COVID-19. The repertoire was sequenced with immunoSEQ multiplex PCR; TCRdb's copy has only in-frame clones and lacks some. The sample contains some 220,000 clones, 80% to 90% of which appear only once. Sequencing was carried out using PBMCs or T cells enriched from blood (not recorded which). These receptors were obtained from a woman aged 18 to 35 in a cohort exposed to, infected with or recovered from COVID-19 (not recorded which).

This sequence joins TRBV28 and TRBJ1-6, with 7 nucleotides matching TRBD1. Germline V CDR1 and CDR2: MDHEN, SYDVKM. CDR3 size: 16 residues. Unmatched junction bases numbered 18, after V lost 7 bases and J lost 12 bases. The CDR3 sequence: CASKDGQATKVKPLHF. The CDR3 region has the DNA TGTGCCAGCAAAGACGGACAGGCAACTAAGGTGAAACCCCTCCACTTT.

This chain's CDR3 is CASSLIGDNNRQYF. In DNA, the CDR3 is TGTGCCAGCAGCCTCATTGGGGACAACAATCGACAGTACTTC. This chain uses TRBV5-8 with TRBJ2-7, with D perhaps matching TRBD1 (6 bases). Trimming cost V 4 bases and J 10 bases, with 21 bases left between them. The CDR3 consists of 14 residues. From germline, CDR1 is SGHTS and CDR2 YDEGEE.

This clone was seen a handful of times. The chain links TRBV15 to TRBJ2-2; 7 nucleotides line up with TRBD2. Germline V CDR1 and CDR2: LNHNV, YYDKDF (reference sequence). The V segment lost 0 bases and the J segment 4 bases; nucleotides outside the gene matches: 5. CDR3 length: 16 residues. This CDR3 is CATSRDSGGSTGELFF. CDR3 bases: TGTGCCACCAGCAGAGACTCCGGCGGGAGCACCGGGGAGCTGTTTTTT. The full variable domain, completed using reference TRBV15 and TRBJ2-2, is DAMVIQNPRYQVTQFGKPVTLSCSQTLNHNVMYWYQQKSSQAPKLLFHYYDKDFNNEADTPDNFQSRRPNTSFCFLDIRSPGLGDTAMYLCATSRDSGGSTGELFFGEGSRLTVL.

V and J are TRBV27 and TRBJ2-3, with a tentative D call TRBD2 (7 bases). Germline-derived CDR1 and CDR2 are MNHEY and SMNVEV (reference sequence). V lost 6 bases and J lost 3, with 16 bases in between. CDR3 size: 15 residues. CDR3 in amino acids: CASSQGGGWTDTQYF. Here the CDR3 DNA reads TGTGCCAGCAGCCAAGGGGGGGGTTGGACAGATACGCAGTATTTT.

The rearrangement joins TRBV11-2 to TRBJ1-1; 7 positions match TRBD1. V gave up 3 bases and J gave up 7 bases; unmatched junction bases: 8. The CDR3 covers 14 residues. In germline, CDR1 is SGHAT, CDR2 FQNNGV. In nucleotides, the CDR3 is TGTGCCAGCAGCTTTGTCCCACAGGGGAATGAAGCTTTCTTT. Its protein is CASSFVPQGNEAFF.

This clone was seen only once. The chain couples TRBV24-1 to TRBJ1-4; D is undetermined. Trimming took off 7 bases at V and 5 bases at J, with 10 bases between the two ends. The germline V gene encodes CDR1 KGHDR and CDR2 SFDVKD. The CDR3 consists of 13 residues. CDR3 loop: CATRRAENEKLFF. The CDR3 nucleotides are TGTGCCACCAGGAGGGCGGAAAATGAAAAACTGTTTTTT.